These 10 T cell receptor beta chains share one sample of origin, sequenced in a study of T cells in Graves' hyperthyroidism and ophthalmopathy. Regions amplified from RNA transcripts were the TCR beta CDR3 regions. HTBI primers drove first-round RT-PCR of the TCR CDR3. TCRdb redid the calling of the multiplex PCR reads with MiXCR, one entry per CDR3 protein. Here the sample spans 600,000 to 700,000 distinct CDR3 sequences, over 40% being singletons. The specimen sequenced was peripheral blood or thyroid tissue (not recorded which). Receptors originate from an adult man with Graves' disease, either hyperthyroidism or ophthalmopathy (not recorded which).

The chain employs TRBV7-2 and TRBJ1-2, with D uncertain. Germline lookup yields CDR1 SGHTA and CDR2 FQGNSA. Trimming pared 2 bases from V and 6 bases from J, leaving 13 bases between. The CDR3 is 14 amino acids. Written as DNA, the CDR3 is TGTGCCAGCAGCTTATCCACTAACGGGAATGGCTACACCTTC. It specifies CASSLSTNGNGYTF.

At least ten counts were recorded for this clonotype. The gene calls are TRBV7-9 and TRBJ1-1, with D perhaps TRBD1 (5 bases). Germline V CDR1 and CDR2: SEHNR, FQNEAQ (reference sequence). Deletions cut 5 bases from V and 1 base from J, with 14 bases between. The CDR3 has 15 amino acids. Written as DNA, the CDR3 is TGTGCCAGCAGCCCGCCGGGACGGCAGAACACTGAAGCTTTCTTT. Amino acid sequence: CASSPPGRQNTEAFF. The whole variable domain, filled in from reference TRBV7-9 and TRBJ1-1, reads DTGVSQNPRHKITKRGQNVTFRCDPISEHNRLYWYRQTLGQGPEFLTYFQNEAQLEKSRLLSDRFSAERPKGSFSTLEIQRTEQGDSAMYLCASSPPGRQNTEAFFGQGTRLTVV.

The V gene is TRBV2, the J gene TRBJ1-2, with 7 bases fitting TRBD1. Germline trimming cut 6 bases from V and 5 bases from J; bases unmatched to any gene: 9. Germline values: CDR1 SNHLY, CDR2 FYNNEI. This CDR3 is 14 amino acids long. The CDR3 coding sequence is TGTGCCAGCAGCTCCCGACAGGGATTTTATGGCTACACCTTC. This sequence encodes CASSSRQGFYGYTF.

On this clonotype itself: It is likely a read error, because the conserved phenylalanine at the end of the CDR3 is missing. The gene calls are TRBV5-1 and TRBJ2-7; weak D call: TRBD2 (5 bases). Germline V lookup: CDR1 SGHRS, CDR2 YFSETQ. CDR3 size: 14 residues. Trimming removed 1 base at V and 3 bases at J, with 11 bases between. The CDR3 DNA sequence: TGCGCCAGCAGCTTGAAAGGGAGCGACTACGAGCAGTACCTC. Translating gives CASSLKGSDYEQYL.

The rearrangement joins TRBV20-1 to TRBJ2-5; 11 bases fit TRBD2. The germline V gene has CDR1 DFQATT and CDR2 SNEGSKA (reference sequence). CDR3 length equals 15 residues. V was clipped by 6 bases and J by 1 base; unmatched bases: 7. CDR3 DNA sequence: TGCAGTGCCGTAAAAGGGACTAGCGGCCAAGAGACCCAGTACTTC. Translation: CSAVKGTSGQETQYF.

There are many counts of this clonotype. The chain joins TRBV7-9 to TRBJ1-4; D unclear. The length of the CDR3 is 12 residues. Germline assignment: CDR1 SEHNR and CDR2 FQNEAQ (reference sequence). V lost 2 bases and J 7 bases, leaving 5 bases between the germline ends. The CDR3: CASSLIGEKLFF. For the CDR3, the DNA is TGTGCCAGCAGCTTAATAGGTGAAAAACTGTTTTTT.

V usage is TRBV7-9 and J usage is TRBJ1-4; 10 bases map to TRBD2. The J call may be faulty, since TRBJ2-2 better matches the DNA end. CDR1 and CDR2 from the germline V gene are SEHNR and FQNEAQ (reference sequence). The CDR3 loop spans 17 amino acids. The CDR3 sequence: CASSLATGTSVTGELFF. The CDR3 nucleotides are TGTGCCAGCAGCTTAGCTACGGGGACTAGCGTCACCGGGGAGCTGTTTTTT.

The table lists this clonotype with many counts. The rearrangement links TRBV29-1 to TRBJ1-2, with 9 bases lining up with TRBD1. V lost 7 bases to trimming and J lost 2 bases; unmatched junction nucleotides: 8. The CDR3 is 14 residues long. Germline values: CDR1 SQVTM, CDR2 ANQGSEA. CDR3 region: CSARTGAANYGYTF. The DNA of the CDR3 is TGCAGCGCAAGGACAGGGGCCGCCAACTATGGCTACACCTTC. Together with reference TRBV29-1 and TRBJ1-2, the CDR3 gives the full variable domain: SAVISQKPSRDICQRGTSLTIQCQVDSQVTMMFWYRQQPGQSLTLIATANQGSEATYESGFVIDKFPISRPNLTFSTLTVSNMSPEDSSIYLCSARTGAANYGYTFGSGTRLTVV.

V usage is TRBV14 and J usage is TRBJ1-6, with no clear D. The CDR3 runs to 16 residues. Germline V CDR1 and CDR2: SGHDN, FVKESK. Trimming removed 1 base at V and 6 bases at J, with 13 bases between. The CDR3 DNA reads TGTGCCAGCAGCCAAGTTCCCGGCAGGATTAATTCACCCCTCCACTTT. Its translation: CASSQVPGRINSPLHF.

This clonotype has just a few counts. The chain uses TRBV20-1 and TRBJ1-3; D unresolved. Trimming stripped 5 bases from V and 0 bases from J, with 8 bases between. From germline, CDR1 is DFQATT and CDR2 SNEGSKA (reference sequence). The CDR3 extends over 13 amino acids. Here the CDR3 DNA reads TGCAGTGCTCCTAAGGTCTCTGGAAACACCATATATTTT. Its protein product is CSAPKVSGNTIYF.